Sequencing of this T cell receptor (beta chain) was carried out in a study of blood T cell repertoires in COVID-19. Background on the study: From the United States, Italy and Spain came samples of acute and convalescent COVID-19.

The CDR3 loop spans 16 amino acids. With 0 bases clipped from V and 7 bases from J, the junction kept 5 bases outside the gene matches. CDR1 and CDR2 from the germline V gene are LGHNA and YSLEER. Original processing methods: Estimation of nucleated cell counts was performed using reference gene primer amplification. The table came from immunoSEQ multiplex PCR; TCRdb's copy has only in-frame clones and leaves some out. The V and J calls and clone size were taken over from that table, and D and trimming were inferred from the DNA. The repertoire has 200,000 or so clones, 70% to 90% of them found once; the top ten carry 6.2%.

The J gene is TRBJ2-1, the V gene TRBV4-3, with TRBD2 matching over 11 bases. Sequenced: peripheral blood. This clonotype was sampled from a woman aged 40 to 55 who had recovered from COVID-19. The CDR3 sequence: CASSQDSGRARNEQFF. In DNA form, the CDR3 reads TGCGCCAGCAGCCAAGATAGCGGGAGGGCTCGAAATGAGCAGTTCTTC.